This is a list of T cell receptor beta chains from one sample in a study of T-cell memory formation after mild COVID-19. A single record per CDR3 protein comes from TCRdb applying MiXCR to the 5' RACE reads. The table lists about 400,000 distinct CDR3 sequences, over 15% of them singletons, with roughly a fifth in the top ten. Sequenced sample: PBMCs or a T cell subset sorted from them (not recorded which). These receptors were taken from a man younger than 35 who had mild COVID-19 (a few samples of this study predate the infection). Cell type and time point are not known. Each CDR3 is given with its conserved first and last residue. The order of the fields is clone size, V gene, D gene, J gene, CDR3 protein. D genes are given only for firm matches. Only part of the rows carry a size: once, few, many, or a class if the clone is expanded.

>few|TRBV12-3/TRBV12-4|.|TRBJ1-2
CASRGMMLANYGYTF
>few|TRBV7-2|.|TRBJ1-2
CASSPLYGYTF
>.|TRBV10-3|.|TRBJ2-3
CAISKGQRSTDTQYF
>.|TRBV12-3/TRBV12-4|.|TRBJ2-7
CASSMTVAYEQYF
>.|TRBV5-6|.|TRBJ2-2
CASSSDRRGATGELFF
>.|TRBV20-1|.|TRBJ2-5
CSASPLRGGDKKETQYF
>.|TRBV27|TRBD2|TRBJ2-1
CASGTSRNGEQFF
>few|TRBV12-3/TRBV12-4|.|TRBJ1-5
CASYQQGEPQHF
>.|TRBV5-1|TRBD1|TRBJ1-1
CASSPRDRDRAFF
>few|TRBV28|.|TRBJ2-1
CASSSQHHEQFF
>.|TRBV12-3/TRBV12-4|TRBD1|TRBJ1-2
CASSTQGAVYGYTF
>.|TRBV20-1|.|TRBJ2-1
CSARPTWKGKQFF
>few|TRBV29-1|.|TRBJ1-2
CSVEDGGGYTF
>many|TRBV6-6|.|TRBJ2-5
CASSRTIETQYF
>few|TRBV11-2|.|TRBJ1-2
CASSLQGDGYGYTF
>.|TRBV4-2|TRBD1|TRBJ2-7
CATYKDRFYEQYF
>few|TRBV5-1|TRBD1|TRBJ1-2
CASSAGTGRDYGYTF
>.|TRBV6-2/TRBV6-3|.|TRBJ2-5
CASTGRYPKETQYF
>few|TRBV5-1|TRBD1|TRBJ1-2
CASSWTGGGSYGYTF
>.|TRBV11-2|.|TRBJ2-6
CASRQGSGANVLTF
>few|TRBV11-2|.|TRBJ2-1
CASSLESTGSYNEQFF
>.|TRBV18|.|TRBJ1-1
CASSPPSGSKSTEALF
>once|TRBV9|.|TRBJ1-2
CASSPGVTFNYGYTF
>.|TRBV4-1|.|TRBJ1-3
CASSQRSHPSGTRGNTIYF
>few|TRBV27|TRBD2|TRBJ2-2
CASSSGGTVTGELFF
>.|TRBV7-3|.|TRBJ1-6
CASSSDGSNSPLHF
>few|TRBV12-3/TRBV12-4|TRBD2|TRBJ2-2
CASRATSGGDTGELFF
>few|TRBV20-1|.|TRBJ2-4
CSATEIERGNIQYF
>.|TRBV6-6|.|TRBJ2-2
CASSYLRYTGELFF
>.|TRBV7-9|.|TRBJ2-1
CASSDLGKKYNEQFF
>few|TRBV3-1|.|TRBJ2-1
CASSQRRVYNEQFF
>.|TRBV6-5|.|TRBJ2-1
CASSYSWEVNEQFF
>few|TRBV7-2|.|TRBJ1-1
CASSQTKQGNTEAFF
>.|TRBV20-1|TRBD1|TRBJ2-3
CSVPRPLGTGRSTDTQYF
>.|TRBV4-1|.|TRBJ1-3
CASSPPRSGNTIYF
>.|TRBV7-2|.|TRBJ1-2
CASSFVPGAFNYGYTF
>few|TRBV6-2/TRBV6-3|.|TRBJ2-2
CASSATQGIGELFF
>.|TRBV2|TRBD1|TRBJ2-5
CASSLRGQGNQETQYF
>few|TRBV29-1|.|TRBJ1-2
CSVELVGDYGYTF